These T cell receptor beta chains were read from a single sample in a study of OX40 agonist ivuxolimab in advanced cancers. Only in-frame clones appear in the TCRdb table, and some are missing; sequencing was by immunoSEQ multiplex PCR. The data contain fewer than 90,000 clones, about 90% of them singletons. Sequencing used CD4+ or CD8+ T cells sorted from blood, obtained in a trial of the OX40 agonist ivuxolimab. These receptors all come from an adult with an advanced solid tumor such as melanoma, head and neck, liver or kidney cancer. The conserved cysteine and the conserved F or W are not part of the CDR3 here. Not every row has a clone size; where given, it reads once, few, many or a size class.

v_gene: TRBV2; j_gene: TRBJ1-6; abundance: few; CDR3aa: ASSERHYNSPLH
v_gene: TRBV7-9; j_gene: TRBJ2-5; abundance: -; CDR3aa: ASSFRGLQETQY
v_gene: TRBV7-6; j_gene: TRBJ2-7; abundance: once; CDR3aa: ASSSPSGDRIEQY
v_gene: TRBV18; j_gene: TRBJ2-3; abundance: -; CDR3aa: ASSPGTTDTQY
v_gene: TRBV20-1; j_gene: TRBJ1-2; abundance: -; CDR3aa: SAEGGHGYT
v_gene: TRBV19; j_gene: TRBJ1-5; abundance: once; CDR3aa: ASSLQRPNNQPQH
v_gene: TRBV11-2; j_gene: TRBJ2-5; abundance: -; CDR3aa: ASSFRLANKETQY
v_gene: TRBV7-8; j_gene: TRBJ2-7; abundance: -; CDR3aa: ASSFQQGSYEQY
v_gene: TRBV5-6; j_gene: TRBJ2-5; abundance: -; CDR3aa: ASSLALIGFAPPKETQY
v_gene: TRBV11-3; j_gene: TRBJ2-7; abundance: -; CDR3aa: ASRGGRRFEQY
v_gene: TRBV2; j_gene: TRBJ2-1; abundance: -; CDR3aa: ASSGLSGRGNEQF
v_gene: TRBV4-3; j_gene: TRBJ1-4; abundance: -; CDR3aa: ASVAQGEEKLF
v_gene: TRBV7-9; j_gene: TRBJ2-1; abundance: -; CDR3aa: ASSLGGLDEQF
v_gene: TRBV5-1; j_gene: TRBJ2-3; abundance: -; CDR3aa: ASSLGTTYTQY
v_gene: TRBV7-9; j_gene: TRBJ2-5; abundance: -; CDR3aa: ASSLARTGEETQY
v_gene: TRBV6-1; j_gene: TRBJ1-1; abundance: -; CDR3aa: ASRFGGLTEAF
v_gene: TRBV19; j_gene: TRBJ2-2; abundance: -; CDR3aa: ASSPYGTSGGANTGELF
v_gene: TRBV7-3; j_gene: TRBJ2-3; abundance: -; CDR3aa: ASSLAPKDTQY
v_gene: TRBV4-2; j_gene: TRBJ1-1; abundance: -; CDR3aa: ASSQEPGARNTEAF
v_gene: TRBV5-1; j_gene: TRBJ2-7; abundance: -; CDR3aa: ASSLTQGIYEQY
v_gene: TRBV6-5; j_gene: TRBJ2-2; abundance: -; CDR3aa: ASSYSSPGELF
v_gene: TRBV19; j_gene: TRBJ2-2; abundance: -; CDR3aa: ASTSRDRLAGNTGELF
v_gene: TRBV2; j_gene: TRBJ1-1; abundance: -; CDR3aa: ASSEASYDMNTEAF
v_gene: TRBV6-1; j_gene: TRBJ2-6; abundance: -; CDR3aa: ASSEFNSGANVLT
v_gene: TRBV5-4; j_gene: TRBJ1-4; abundance: -; CDR3aa: ASSLGGLNEKLF
v_gene: TRBV18; j_gene: TRBJ2-7; abundance: -; CDR3aa: ASSALGEQY
v_gene: TRBV20-1; j_gene: TRBJ2-2; abundance: -; CDR3aa: SAEEPGELF
v_gene: TRBV10-2; j_gene: TRBJ2-1; abundance: -; CDR3aa: ASNPSFYNEQF
v_gene: TRBV28; j_gene: TRBJ2-4; abundance: -; CDR3aa: ASSGGGSLAKNIQY
v_gene: TRBV5-1; j_gene: TRBJ1-4; abundance: -; CDR3aa: ASSAGAGFNEKLF
v_gene: TRBV2; j_gene: TRBJ1-2; abundance: few; CDR3aa: ASSEAENYGYT
v_gene: TRBV11-2; j_gene: TRBJ1-4; abundance: -; CDR3aa: ASSSRRQSNEKLF
v_gene: TRBV14; j_gene: TRBJ2-5; abundance: -; CDR3aa: ASSQIAQTQY
v_gene: TRBV5-5; j_gene: TRBJ2-7; abundance: -; CDR3aa: ASSLSTVALDEQY
v_gene: TRBV19; j_gene: TRBJ2-3; abundance: -; CDR3aa: ASSSRTDTQY
v_gene: TRBV6-1; j_gene: TRBJ2-7; abundance: -; CDR3aa: ASSHIRWQY
v_gene: TRBV10-3; j_gene: TRBJ1-1; abundance: -; CDR3aa: AISQGMAEAF